This T cell receptor (beta chain) is from a study of cytomegalovirus exposure and HLA in healthy donors. Whole-study findings and limits: According to an earlier analysis, most TCR beta V segments yielded productive rearrangements about 87% or about 30% of the time.

Only a few counts were recorded for this clone. Its target is not known. The CDR3 spans 13 residues. From germline, CDR1 is MDHEN and CDR2 SYDVKM. The V gene lost 4 bases and the J gene lost 4 bases, with 11 bases spanning the gap. In the PCR, 60 Vbeta and 13 Jbeta primers were used. Measured with immunoSEQ multiplex PCR; TCRdb has only the in-frame clones, and not every one. The sample carries some 170,000 clones, about four fifths recorded once. This sequence joins TRBV28 and TRBJ2-7; D uncertain. This sequence originates from a female donor in good health and CMV-seronegative. Specimen: PBMCs. CDR3 region: CASSYVGQYEQYF. The CDR3 coding sequence is TGTGCCAGCAGTTATGTGGGCCAATACGAGCAGTACTTC.